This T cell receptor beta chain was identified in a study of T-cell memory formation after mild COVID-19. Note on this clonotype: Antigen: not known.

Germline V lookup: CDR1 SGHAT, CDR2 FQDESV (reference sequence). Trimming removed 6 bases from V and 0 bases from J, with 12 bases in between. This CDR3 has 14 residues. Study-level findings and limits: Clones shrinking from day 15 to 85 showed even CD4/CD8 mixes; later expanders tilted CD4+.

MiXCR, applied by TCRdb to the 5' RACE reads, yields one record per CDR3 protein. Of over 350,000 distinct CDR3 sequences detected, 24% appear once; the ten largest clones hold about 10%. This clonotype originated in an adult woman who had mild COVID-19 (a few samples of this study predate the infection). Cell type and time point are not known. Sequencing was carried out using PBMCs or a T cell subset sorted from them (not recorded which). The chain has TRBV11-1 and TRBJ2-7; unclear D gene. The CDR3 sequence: CASSSRRTSYEQYF. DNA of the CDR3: TGTGCCAGCAGTTCTCGCCGGACCTCCTACGAGCAGTACTTC. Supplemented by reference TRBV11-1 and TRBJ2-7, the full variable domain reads EAEVAQSPRYKITEKSQAVAFWCDPISGHATLYWYRQILGQGPELLVQFQDESVVDDSQLPKDRFSAERLKGVDSTLKIQPAELGDSAMYLCASSSRRTSYEQYFGPGTRLTVT.